Listed below are T cell receptor beta chains from one sample, sequenced in a study of T cell responses to AZD1222 COVID-19 vaccine. Sequencing was performed with immunoSEQ multiplex PCR; in TCRdb, only in-frame clones are kept and a portion is missing. This sample carries some 120,000 clones, 85% to 90% of them seen once, and the ten largest clones take 3%. This sample comprised peripheral blood, obtained 28 days after the second AZD1222 dose. The receptor source for this set is an adult who received the AZD1222 COVID-19 vaccine. Both conserved end residues are part of each CDR3. A D gene is named only where the DNA matches it firmly. Clone size is not always given. Where it is, it says once, few, many or a class for expanded clones.

J gene: TRBJ1-6
clone size: .
V gene: TRBV28
D gene: TRBD1
CDR3 protein: CASSTPPTGPNSPLHF
CDR3 DNA: TGTGCCAGCAGTACACCCCCGACAGGGCCTAATTCACCCCTCCACTTT

J gene: TRBJ2-3
clone size: once
V gene: TRBV5-1
D gene: .
CDR3 protein: CASSGSMVPDTQYF
CDR3 DNA: TGCGCCAGCAGTGGATCCATGGTGCCAGATACGCAGTATTTT

J gene: TRBJ1-4
clone size: .
V gene: TRBV7-9
D gene: TRBD1
CDR3 protein: CASSSTGDNEKLFF
CDR3 DNA: TGTGCCAGCAGCTCGACAGGGGATAATGAAAAACTGTTTTTT

J gene: TRBJ1-2
clone size: .
V gene: TRBV19
D gene: .
CDR3 protein: CASSNGTPYGYTF
CDR3 DNA: TGTGCCAGTTCGAACGGGACACCCTATGGCTACACCTTC

J gene: TRBJ1-4
clone size: .
V gene: TRBV10-3
D gene: .
CDR3 protein: CAINGGANEKLFF
CDR3 DNA: TGTGCCATCAACGGGGGAGCTAATGAAAAACTGTTTTTT

J gene: TRBJ2-3
clone size: once
V gene: TRBV7-9
D gene: .
CDR3 protein: CASSLGMGGTDTQYF
CDR3 DNA: TGTGCCAGCAGCTTAGGAATGGGGGGCACAGATACGCAGTATTTT

J gene: TRBJ2-5
clone size: few
V gene: TRBV9
D gene: .
CDR3 protein: CASSASRQETQYF
CDR3 DNA: TGTGCCAGCAGCGCCTCACGACAAGAGACCCAGTACTTC

J gene: TRBJ1-6
clone size: .
V gene: TRBV11-2
D gene: .
CDR3 protein: CASSFRQADSPLHF
CDR3 DNA: TGTGCCAGCAGCTTTCGACAGGCGGATTCACCCCTCCACTTT

J gene: TRBJ1-5
clone size: .
V gene: TRBV11-2
D gene: .
CDR3 protein: CASSLWDGTGQPQHF
CDR3 DNA: TGTGCCAGCAGCTTATGGGACGGTACCGGGCAGCCCCAGCATTTT

J gene: TRBJ1-2
clone size: .
V gene: TRBV23-1
D gene: .
CDR3 protein: CASTPVGREGYLYDYTF
CDR3 DNA: TGCGCCAGCACCCCTGTCGGCAGGGAAGGGTATCTATATGACTACACCTTC

J gene: TRBJ2-5
clone size: .
V gene: TRBV13
D gene: .
CDR3 protein: CASSLGLGQSSWQETQYF
CDR3 DNA: TGTGCCAGCAGCTTAGGCCTCGGGCAATCTTCATGGCAAGAGACCCAGTACTTC

J gene: TRBJ1-2
clone size: .
V gene: TRBV4-1
D gene: .
CDR3 protein: CASSGDGLANYGYTF
CDR3 DNA: TGCGCCAGCAGCGGCGACGGGTTAGCTAACTATGGCTACACCTTC

J gene: TRBJ2-7
clone size: .
V gene: TRBV27
D gene: TRBD1
CDR3 protein: CASSFDYRGNEQYF
CDR3 DNA: TGTGCCAGCAGTTTCGATTACAGGGGTAACGAGCAGTACTTC

J gene: TRBJ1-5
clone size: .
V gene: TRBV30
D gene: .
CDR3 protein: CAWSVRGNQPQHF
CDR3 DNA: TGTGCCTGGAGTGTACGGGGAAATCAGCCCCAGCATTTT

J gene: TRBJ1-5
clone size: .
V gene: TRBV30
D gene: .
CDR3 protein: CAWSPDWNQPQHF
CDR3 DNA: TGTGCCTGGAGTCCGGACTGGAATCAGCCCCAGCATTTT

J gene: TRBJ2-7
clone size: .
V gene: TRBV7-9
D gene: .
CDR3 protein: CASSPAGHEQYF
CDR3 DNA: TGTGCCAGCAGCCCCGCCGGCCACGAGCAGTACTTC

J gene: TRBJ1-2
clone size: .
V gene: TRBV19
D gene: .
CDR3 protein: CASKWREGYGYTF
CDR3 DNA: TGTGCCAGCAAGTGGAGGGAGGGCTATGGCTACACCTTC

J gene: TRBJ1-1
clone size: .
V gene: TRBV13
D gene: TRBD1
CDR3 protein: CASSPGQGGSTEAFF
CDR3 DNA: TGTGCCAGCAGCCCCGGACAGGGAGGCAGCACTGAAGCTTTCTTT

J gene: TRBJ1-2
clone size: .
V gene: TRBV6-1
D gene: .
CDR3 protein: CASSEIQEIYGYTF
CDR3 DNA: TGTGCCAGCAGTGAAATTCAAGAGATCTATGGCTACACCTTC

J gene: TRBJ2-5
clone size: .
V gene: TRBV24-1
D gene: TRBD2
CDR3 protein: CATSEHPGLAGEETQYF
CDR3 DNA: TGTGCCACCAGTGAGCATCCGGGACTAGCGGGGGAAGAGACCCAGTACTTC

J gene: TRBJ2-5
clone size: .
V gene: TRBV5-1
D gene: .
CDR3 protein: CASSQQGGQETQYF
CDR3 DNA: TGCGCCAGCAGCCAACAGGGGGGGCAAGAGACCCAGTACTTC

J gene: TRBJ1-2
clone size: few
V gene: TRBV18
D gene: .
CDR3 protein: CASSTVSNYGYTF
CDR3 DNA: TGTGCCAGCTCCACCGTCTCTAACTATGGCTACACCTTC